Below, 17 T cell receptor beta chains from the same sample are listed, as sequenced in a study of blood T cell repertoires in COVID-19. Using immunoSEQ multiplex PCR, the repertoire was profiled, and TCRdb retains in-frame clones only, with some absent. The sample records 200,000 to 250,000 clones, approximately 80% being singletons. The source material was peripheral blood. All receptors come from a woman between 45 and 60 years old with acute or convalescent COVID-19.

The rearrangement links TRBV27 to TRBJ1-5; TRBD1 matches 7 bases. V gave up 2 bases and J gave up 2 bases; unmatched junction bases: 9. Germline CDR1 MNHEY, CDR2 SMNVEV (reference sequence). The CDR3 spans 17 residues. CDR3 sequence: CASSLKQQGSGNQPQHF. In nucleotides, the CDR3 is TGTGCCAGCAGTTTAAAACAACAGGGGTCCGGCAATCAGCCCCAGCATTTT.

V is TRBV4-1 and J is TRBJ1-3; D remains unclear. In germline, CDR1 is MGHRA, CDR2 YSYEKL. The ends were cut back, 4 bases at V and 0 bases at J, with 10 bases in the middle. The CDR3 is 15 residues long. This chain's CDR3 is CASSPSAHSGNTIYF. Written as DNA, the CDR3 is TGCGCCAGCAGCCCGTCCGCGCACTCTGGAAACACCATATATTTT.

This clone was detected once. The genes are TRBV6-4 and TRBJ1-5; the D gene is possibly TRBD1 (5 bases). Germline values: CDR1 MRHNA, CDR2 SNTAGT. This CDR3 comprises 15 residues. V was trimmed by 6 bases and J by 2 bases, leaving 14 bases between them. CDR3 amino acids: CASRGGVGRNQPQHF. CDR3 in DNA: TGTGCCAGCAGGGGAGGGGTAGGGCGCAATCAGCCCCAGCATTTT.

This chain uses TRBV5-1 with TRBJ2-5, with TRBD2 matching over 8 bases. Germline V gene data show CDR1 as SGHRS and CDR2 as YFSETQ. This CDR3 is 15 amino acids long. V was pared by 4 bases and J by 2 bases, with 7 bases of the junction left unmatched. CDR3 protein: CASSAGVAGQETQYF. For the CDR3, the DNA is TGCGCCAGCAGCGCGGGGGTAGCGGGGCAAGAGACCCAGTACTTC.

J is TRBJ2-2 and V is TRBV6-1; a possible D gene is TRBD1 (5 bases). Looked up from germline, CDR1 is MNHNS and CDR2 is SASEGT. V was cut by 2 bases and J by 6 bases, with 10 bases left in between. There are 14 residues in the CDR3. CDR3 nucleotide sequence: TGTGCCAGCAGTGAAAGGGGTGGTGCCGGGGAGCTGTTTTTT. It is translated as CASSERGGAGELFF.

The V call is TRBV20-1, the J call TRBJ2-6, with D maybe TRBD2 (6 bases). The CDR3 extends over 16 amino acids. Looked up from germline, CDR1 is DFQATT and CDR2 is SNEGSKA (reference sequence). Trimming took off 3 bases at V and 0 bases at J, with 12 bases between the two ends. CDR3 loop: CSASGLRRSGANVLTF. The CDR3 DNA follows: TGCAGTGCTAGTGGACTACGCCGCTCTGGGGCCAACGTCCTGACTTTC.

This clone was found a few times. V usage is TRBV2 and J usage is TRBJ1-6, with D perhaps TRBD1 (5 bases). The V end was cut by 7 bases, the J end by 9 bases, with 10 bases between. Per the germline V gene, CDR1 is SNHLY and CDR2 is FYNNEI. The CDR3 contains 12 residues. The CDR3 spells CASNDRGSPLHF. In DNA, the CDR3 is TGTGCCAGCAACGATAGGGGTTCACCCCTCCACTTT.

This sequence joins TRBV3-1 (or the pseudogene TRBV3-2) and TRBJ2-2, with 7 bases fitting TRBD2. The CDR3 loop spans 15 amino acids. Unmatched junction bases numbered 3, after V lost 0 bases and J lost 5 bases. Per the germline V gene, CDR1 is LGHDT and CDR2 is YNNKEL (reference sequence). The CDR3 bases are TGTGCCAGCAGCCAAGACTGGCGGGGGACCGGGGAGCTGTTTTTT. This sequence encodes CASSQDWRGTGELFF.

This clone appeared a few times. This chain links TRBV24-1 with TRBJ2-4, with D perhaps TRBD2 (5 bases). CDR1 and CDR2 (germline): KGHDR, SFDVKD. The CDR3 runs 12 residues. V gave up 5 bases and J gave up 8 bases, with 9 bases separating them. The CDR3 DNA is TGTGCCACCAGTGGAACGGGATACATTCAGTACTTC. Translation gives CATSGTGYIQYF.

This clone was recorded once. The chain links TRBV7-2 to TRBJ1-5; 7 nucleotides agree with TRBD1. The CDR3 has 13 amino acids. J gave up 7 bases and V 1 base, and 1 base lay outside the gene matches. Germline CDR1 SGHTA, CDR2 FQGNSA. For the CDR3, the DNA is TGTGCCAGCAGCTTAGACAGGGGACAGCCCCAGCATTTT. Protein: CASSLDRGQPQHF.

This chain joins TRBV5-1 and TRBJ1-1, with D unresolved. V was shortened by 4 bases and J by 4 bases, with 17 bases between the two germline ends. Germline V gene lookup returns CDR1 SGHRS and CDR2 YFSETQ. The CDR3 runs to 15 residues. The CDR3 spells CASSLGPRAGTEAFF. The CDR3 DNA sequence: TGCGCCAGCAGCCTCGGTCCCCGGGCGGGCACTGAAGCTTTCTTT.

This CDR3 reads CASGTSGGPLETQYF. CDR3 coding DNA: TGTGCCAGCGGGACTAGCGGGGGGCCCCTTGAGACCCAGTACTTC. This chain joins TRBV2 and TRBJ2-5; TRBD2 matches at 15 bases. The CDR3 is 15 residues long. Looked up from germline, CDR1 is SNHLY and CDR2 is FYNNEI. After removal of 8 bases from V and 5 bases from J, the junction contained 6 bases not matched to a gene.

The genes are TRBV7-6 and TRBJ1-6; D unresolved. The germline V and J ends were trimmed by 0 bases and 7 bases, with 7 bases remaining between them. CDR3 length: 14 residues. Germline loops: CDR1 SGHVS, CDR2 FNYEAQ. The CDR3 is CASSLARSNSPLHF. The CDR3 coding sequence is TGTGCCAGCAGCTTAGCGCGTTCAAATTCACCCCTCCACTTT.

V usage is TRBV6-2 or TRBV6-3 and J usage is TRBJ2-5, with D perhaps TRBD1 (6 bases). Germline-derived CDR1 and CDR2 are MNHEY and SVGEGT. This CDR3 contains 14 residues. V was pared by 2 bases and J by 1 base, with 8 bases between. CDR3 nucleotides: TGTGCCAGCAGTTACACAGGGACCCAAGAGACCCAGTACTTC. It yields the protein CASSYTGTQETQYF.

The CDR3 sequence is CASTPQGESNTIYF. The DNA of the CDR3 is TGTGCCAGCACCCCACAGGGGGAGTCAAACACCATATATTTT. The chain links TRBV6-6 to TRBJ1-3; TRBD1 agrees at 8 bases. CDR1 and CDR2 (germline): MNHNY, SVGAGI (reference sequence). V dropped 7 bases and J dropped 6; count of bases not matched to a gene: 8. This CDR3 is built from 14 residues.

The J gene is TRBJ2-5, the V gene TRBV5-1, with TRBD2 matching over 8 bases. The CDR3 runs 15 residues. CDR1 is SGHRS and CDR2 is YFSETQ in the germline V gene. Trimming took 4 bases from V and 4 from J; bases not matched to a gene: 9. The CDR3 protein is CASSLGSGIRETQYF. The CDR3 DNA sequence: TGCGCCAGCAGCCTCGGTAGCGGGATAAGAGAGACCCAGTACTTC. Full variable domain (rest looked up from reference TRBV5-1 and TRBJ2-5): KAGVTQTPRYLIKTRGQQVTLSCSPISGHRSVSWYQQTPGQGLQFLFEYFSETQRNKGNFPGRFSGRQFSNSRSEMNVSTLELGDSALYLCASSLGSGIRETQYFGPGTRLLVL.

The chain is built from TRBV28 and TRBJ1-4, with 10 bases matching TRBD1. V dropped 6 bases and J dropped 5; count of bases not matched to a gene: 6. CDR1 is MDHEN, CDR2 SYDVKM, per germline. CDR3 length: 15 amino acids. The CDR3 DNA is TGTGCCAGCAGGCCCTCGGGACAGGGGAATGAAAAACTGTTTTTT. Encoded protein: CASRPSGQGNEKLFF.